This T cell receptor beta chain originates from a study of technical replicates of blood from a handful of donors. Clones were sequenced by immunoSEQ multiplex PCR, and TCRdb holds only the in-frame ones, with some missing. The data show roughly 72,000 clones, around 95% seen once. From germline, CDR1 is MNHEY and CDR2 SVGAGI. V trimming: 0 bases; J trimming: 7 bases; junction bases outside the gene matches: 5. The CDR3 covers 16 residues. This clone was seen once. The TCR comes from a human donor in good health. This chain joins TRBV6-5 and TRBJ2-2; 10 bases line up with TRBD2. Sequenced input: T cells isolated from PBMCs. The CDR3 here is CASSYSRLAGDGELFF. The DNA of the CDR3 is TGTGCCAGCAGTTACTCGAGGCTAGCGGGAGACGGGGAGCTGTTTTTT.